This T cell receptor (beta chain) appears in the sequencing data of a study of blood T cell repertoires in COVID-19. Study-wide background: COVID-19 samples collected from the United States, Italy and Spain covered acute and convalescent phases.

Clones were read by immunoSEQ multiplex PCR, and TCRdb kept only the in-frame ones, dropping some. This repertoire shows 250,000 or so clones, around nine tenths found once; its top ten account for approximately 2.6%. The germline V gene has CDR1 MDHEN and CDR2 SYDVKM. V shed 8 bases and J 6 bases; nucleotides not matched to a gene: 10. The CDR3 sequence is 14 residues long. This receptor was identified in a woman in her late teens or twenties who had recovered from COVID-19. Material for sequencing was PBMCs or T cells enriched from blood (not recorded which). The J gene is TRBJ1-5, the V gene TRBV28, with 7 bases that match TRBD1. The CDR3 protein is CASVQGVGRQPQHF. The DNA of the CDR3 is TGTGCCAGCGTCCAGGGGGTGGGTCGTCAGCCCCAGCATTTT.